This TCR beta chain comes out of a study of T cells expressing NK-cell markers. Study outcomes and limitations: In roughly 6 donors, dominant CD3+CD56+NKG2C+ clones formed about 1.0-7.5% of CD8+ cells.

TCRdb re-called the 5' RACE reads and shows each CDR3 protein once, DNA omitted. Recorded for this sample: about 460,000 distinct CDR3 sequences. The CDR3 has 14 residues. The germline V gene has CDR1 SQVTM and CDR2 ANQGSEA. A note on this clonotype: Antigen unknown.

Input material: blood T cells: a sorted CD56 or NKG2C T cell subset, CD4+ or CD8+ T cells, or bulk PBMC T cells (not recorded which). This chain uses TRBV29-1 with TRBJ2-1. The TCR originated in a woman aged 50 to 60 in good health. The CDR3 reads CSVEGLLTYNEQFF.